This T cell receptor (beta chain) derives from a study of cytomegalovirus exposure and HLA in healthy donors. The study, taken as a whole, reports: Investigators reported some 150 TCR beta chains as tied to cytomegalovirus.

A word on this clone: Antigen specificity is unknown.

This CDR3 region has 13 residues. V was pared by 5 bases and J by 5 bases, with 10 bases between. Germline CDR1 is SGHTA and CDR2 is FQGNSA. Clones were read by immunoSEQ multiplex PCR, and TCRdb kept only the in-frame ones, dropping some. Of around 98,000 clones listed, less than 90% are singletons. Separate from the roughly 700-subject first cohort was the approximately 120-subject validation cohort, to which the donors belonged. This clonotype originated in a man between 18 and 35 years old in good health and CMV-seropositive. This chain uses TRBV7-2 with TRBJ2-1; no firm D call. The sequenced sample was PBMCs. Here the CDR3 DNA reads TGTGCCAGCAGCCCCGTGGGCGACAATGAGCAGTTCTTC. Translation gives CASSPVGDNEQFF.